Listed here are 5 T cell receptor beta chains from one sample, sequenced in a study of T cell responses to AZD1222 COVID-19 vaccine. Here immunoSEQ multiplex PCR was the method, and the copy in TCRdb shows in-frame clones only, minus some. The table lists more than 75,000 clones, 75% to 90% of them singletons. Source: peripheral blood, taken on day 0 of AZD1222 vaccination. Receptor source: an adult in good health.

This clone was counted once. The rearrangement uses TRBV27 and TRBJ1-2, with 7 bases that match TRBD1. There are 14 residues in the CDR3. CDR1 is MNHEY, CDR2 SMNVEV, per germline (reference sequence). V lost 6 bases and J lost 4; bases outside the gene matches: 8. CDR3 DNA sequence: TGTGCCAGCAGGAGGACAGGTCTTGGCTATGGCTACACCTTC. This codes for CASRRTGLGYGYTF.

The chain links TRBV3-1 (or the pseudogene TRBV3-2) to TRBJ1-2; D is unclear. Germline lookup yields CDR1 LGHDT and CDR2 YNNKEL (reference sequence). This CDR3 is built from 16 residues. V shed 1 base and J shed 4 bases, with 16 bases lying between them. The CDR3 nucleotides are TGTGCCAGCAGCCAAGTACGGGCAGAGATTGTCTATGGCTACACCTTC. Its protein product is CASSQVRAEIVYGYTF.

This rearrangement joins TRBV11-1 to TRBJ2-1; 11 positions agree with TRBD2. Germline V gives CDR1 SGHAT, CDR2 FQDESV (reference sequence). The J segment lost 4 bases and the V segment lost 3 bases, leaving 2 bases of the junction unmatched. The CDR3 covers 15 residues. DNA of the CDR3: TGTGCCAGCAGCTTGGGACTAGCGGCGTACAATGAGCAGTTCTTC. Its protein is CASSLGLAAYNEQFF.

The V call is TRBV7-2, the J call TRBJ1-2, with 9 nucleotides matching TRBD1. The CDR3 length is 15 residues. CDR1 and CDR2 (germline): SGHTA, FQGNSA. V shed 1 base and J 2 bases; nucleotides not matched to a gene: 2. The CDR3 nucleotides read TGTGCCAGCAGCTTAGTAGGACAGGGGAACTATGGCTACACCTTC. It specifies CASSLVGQGNYGYTF.

The rearrangement uses TRBV19 and TRBJ1-6; 9 nucleotides agree with TRBD1. The length of the CDR3 is 15 residues. CDR1 and CDR2 (germline): LNHDA, SQIVND (reference sequence). V lost 5 bases to trimming and J lost 5 bases; unmatched junction nucleotides: 4. CDR3 bases: TGTGCCAGTAGTTTTACAGGGGGCGATAATTCACCCCTCCACTTT. Amino acids: CASSFTGGDNSPLHF.